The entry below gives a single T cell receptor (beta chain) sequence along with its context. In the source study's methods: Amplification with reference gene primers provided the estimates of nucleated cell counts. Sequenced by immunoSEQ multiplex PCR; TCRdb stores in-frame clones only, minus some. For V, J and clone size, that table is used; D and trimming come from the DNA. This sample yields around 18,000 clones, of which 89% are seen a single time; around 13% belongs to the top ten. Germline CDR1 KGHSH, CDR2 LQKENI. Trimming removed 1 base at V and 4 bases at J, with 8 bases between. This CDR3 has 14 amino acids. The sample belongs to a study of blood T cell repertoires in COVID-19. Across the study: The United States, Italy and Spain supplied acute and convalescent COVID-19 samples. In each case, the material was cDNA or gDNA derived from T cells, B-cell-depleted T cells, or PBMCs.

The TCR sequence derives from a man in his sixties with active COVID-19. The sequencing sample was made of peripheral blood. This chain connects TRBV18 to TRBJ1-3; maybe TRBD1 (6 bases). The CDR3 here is CASSPRGLGNTIYF. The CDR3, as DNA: TGTGCCAGCTCACCACGGGGGCTCGGAAACACCATATATTTT.